This T cell receptor beta chain was recorded in a study of shared clonotypes between healthy human individuals. A single count supports this clone. Its antigen remains unidentified. Produced via immunoSEQ multiplex PCR; TCRdb's table is partial and in-frame only. The sample shows roughly 2.5 million clones, roughly nine tenths of them seen only once. The CDR3 contains 14 residues. CDR1 and CDR2 (germline): MNHEY, SVGAGI. V lost 7 bases to trimming and J lost 0 bases, with 13 bases between them. Donors included only healthy HIV-negative adults lacking recent acute infections or vaccinations. Study findings and constraints: Though the depth was large, rarefaction showed that sorted-subset sequencing was incomplete.

The material sequenced was naive CD4+ T cells sorted from blood. Subset noted: CD45RA+ positively selected. The V call is TRBV6-5, the J call TRBJ2-7, with D tentatively TRBD2 (5 bases). The sequence derives from a man in his late teens or twenties in good health. The CDR3 nucleotides are TGTGCCAGCACCCCGACGGGGAGCTCCTACGAGCAGTACTTC. Translating it yields CASTPTGSSYEQYF.